The clone carrying this T cell receptor beta chain was seen more than once but under ten times. Its antigen is unidentified. The CDR3 regions of TCR beta were amplified from RNA transcripts. An initial round of RT-PCR targeting the TCR CDR3 relied on the HTBI primer set. TCRdb reanalysed the multiplex PCR reads using MiXCR and keeps one entry per CDR3 protein. The sample records 300,000 to 450,000 distinct CDR3 sequences, about 14% being singletons. This record comes from a study of T cells in Graves' hyperthyroidism and ophthalmopathy. Across the study: At the time of initial diagnosis and before any treatment, peripheral blood was collected.

Points from the study as a whole: Through a model of 13 V-J features, ophthalmopathy was separated from stable hyperthyroidism.

With 4 bases clipped from V and 1 base from J, the junction kept 7 bases outside the gene matches. The CDR3 extends over 17 amino acids. Germline CDR1 reads LNHDA; CDR2 reads SQIVND (reference sequence). Ophthalmopathy patients had moderate-to-severe active disease, CAS ≥3, NOSPECS ≥4, and disease duration under 3 months. The PBMCs had their origin in more than 9.5 ml of fresh peripheral blood. Material for sequencing was blood. This sequence was found in a woman between 25 and 40 years old with Graves' ophthalmopathy. The chain joins TRBV19 to TRBJ2-1; TRBD2 matches at 10 bases. The DNA of the CDR3 is TGTGCCAGTAGTACGGAGCGGGGGGGGCCGTCCTACAATGAGCAGTTCTTC. Amino acids: CASSTERGGPSYNEQFF.